Presented here are 30 T cell receptor beta chains from one specimen sequenced in a study of blood T cell repertoires in COVID-19. Measured with immunoSEQ multiplex PCR; TCRdb has only the in-frame clones, and not every one. Seen here are approximately 290,000 clones, around 85% observed once, and the top ten hold 0.75% to 0.95%. The source material was peripheral blood. These receptors were collected from a human donor with COVID-19, enrolled during active disease. The donor label of this sample is uncertain.

This sequence joins TRBV28 and TRBJ2-7; D possibly corresponds to TRBD1 (6 bases). Germline values: CDR1 MDHEN, CDR2 SYDVKM. The V gene lost 7 bases and the J gene lost 4 bases, with 11 bases spanning the gap. The CDR3 is made up of 12 amino acids. In nucleotides, the CDR3 is TGTGCCAGCAAGGGGGACGGGTACGAGCAGTACTTC. Its translation is CASKGDGYEQYF. The variable domain in full, completed from reference TRBV28 and TRBJ2-7, reads DVKVTQSSRYLVKRTGEKVFLECVQDMDHENMFWYRQDPGLGLRLIYFSYDVKMKEKGDIPEGYSVSREKKERFSLILESASTNQTSMYLCASKGDGYEQYFGPGTRLTVT.

The gene calls are TRBV27 and TRBJ2-7, with 7 bases lining up with TRBD2. In germline, CDR1 is MNHEY, CDR2 SMNVEV (reference sequence). J was trimmed by 7 bases and V by 11 bases; bases with no gene match: 14. This CDR3 comprises 13 residues. The CDR3 reads CAASWGAAGEQYF. The CDR3 DNA follows: TGTGCCGCATCGTGGGGCGCAGCGGGAGAGCAGTACTTC.

V is TRBV28 and J is TRBJ2-3; TRBD2 matches 9 bases. CDR1 MDHEN and CDR2 SYDVKM come from the germline V gene. The CDR3 is 16 residues long. The junction had 7 bases not matched to a gene; V was cut back by 6 bases and J by 0 bases. CDR3 region: CASRLLAGGSTDTQYF. Here the CDR3 DNA reads TGTGCCAGCAGATTACTAGCGGGTGGTAGCACAGATACGCAGTATTTT. Looking up the rest from reference TRBV28 and TRBJ2-3 gives the full variable domain: DVKVTQSSRYLVKRTGEKVFLECVQDMDHENMFWYRQDPGLGLRLIYFSYDVKMKEKGDIPEGYSVSREKKERFSLILESASTNQTSMYLCASRLLAGGSTDTQYFGPGTRLTVL.

This chain joins TRBV9 and TRBJ2-7; D uncertain. The CDR3 has 14 amino acids. From germline, CDR1 is SGDLS and CDR2 YYNGEE. V lost 0 bases and J 2 bases, leaving 9 bases between the germline ends. For the CDR3, the DNA is TGTGCCAGCAGCGTAGCCGCGGTGACCTACGAGCAGTACTTC. Amino acids: CASSVAAVTYEQYF.

The rearrangement uses TRBV28 and TRBJ1-4; D is unresolved. This CDR3 has 12 residues. V was trimmed by 6 bases and J by 8 bases, leaving 10 bases between them. The V gene's germline CDR1 is MDHEN and CDR2 SYDVKM. CDR3 region: CASSQVREKLFF. The CDR3 DNA reads as TGTGCCAGCAGCCAGGTTCGGGAAAAACTGTTTTTT. The full variable domain, in which reference TRBV28 and TRBJ1-4 provide the parts outside the CDR3, is DVKVTQSSRYLVKRTGEKVFLECVQDMDHENMFWYRQDPGLGLRLIYFSYDVKMKEKGDIPEGYSVSREKKERFSLILESASTNQTSMYLCASSQVREKLFFGSGTQLSVL.

This clone showed up just a few times. The V and J genes are TRBV24-1 and TRBJ2-1, with 8 nucleotides matching TRBD1. V dropped 4 bases and J dropped 7; count of bases not matched to a gene: 11. The CDR3 has 16 residues. CDR1 is KGHDR and CDR2 is SFDVKD in the germline V gene. In DNA form, the CDR3 reads TGTGCCACCAGTGACACCCTTAGGACAGGGATTAATGAGCAGTTCTTC. Its protein is CATSDTLRTGINEQFF.

The chain uses TRBV5-1 and TRBJ1-2; the match to TRBD1 covers 8 bases. V was clipped by 0 bases and J by 11 bases; unmatched bases: 9. The CDR3 runs 14 residues. Per germline, CDR1 SGHRS and CDR2 YFSETQ. In DNA, the CDR3 is TGCGCCAGCAGCTTGGACTCAGGACAGGGAGGGTACACCTTC. This encodes CASSLDSGQGGYTF.

In its sample, this clone was seen once. The chain carries TRBV11-2 and TRBJ1-2; possibly TRBD1 for D (6 bases). The germline V and J ends were trimmed by 5 bases and 7 bases, with 14 bases remaining between them. This CDR3 is built from 13 residues. Germline values: CDR1 SGHAT, CDR2 FQNNGV. DNA of the CDR3: TGTGCCAGCAGCACCCGACAGGTCCCTGGCTACACCTTC. This encodes CASSTRQVPGYTF.

This clone appeared once. This chain uses TRBV9 with TRBJ2-2; 7 bases match TRBD2. V gave up 2 bases and J gave up 6 bases; unmatched junction bases: 4. Looked up from germline, CDR1 is SGDLS and CDR2 is YYNGEE. The CDR3 length is 14 residues. CDR3 amino acids: CASSVSGGAGELFF. The CDR3 nucleotides read TGTGCCAGCAGCGTTTCGGGAGGCGCCGGGGAGCTGTTTTTT.

The V and J genes are TRBV11-2 and TRBJ1-1, with 11 positions matching TRBD1. The junction had 7 bases not matched to a gene; V was cut back by 4 bases and J by 6 bases. In germline, CDR1 is SGHAT, CDR2 FQNNGV. The CDR3 is 15 amino acids. CDR3 sequence (DNA): TGTGCCAGCAGCTCGTGGGACAGGGGGTCGGCTGAAGCTTTCTTT. It translates to CASSSWDRGSAEAFF.

The chain has TRBV7-2 and TRBJ2-2, with 10 bases matching TRBD2. CDR3 length equals 17 residues. V lost 5 bases to trimming and J lost 0 bases; unmatched junction nucleotides: 6. Germline values: CDR1 SGHTA, CDR2 FQGNSA. The CDR3 nucleotides read TGTGCCAGCAGCCCGACCCTAGCGGGAGCGAACACCGGGGAGCTGTTTTTT. It translates to CASSPTLAGANTGELFF.

The rearrangement links TRBV18 to TRBJ2-1; TRBD1 matches at 7 bases. Unmatched junction bases numbered 5, after V lost 3 bases and J lost 9 bases. The CDR3 has 13 amino acids. The germline gives CDR1 KGHSH, CDR2 LQKENI. The CDR3 nucleotides are TGTGCCAGCTCACCCGAACAGGGGACTGAGCAGTTCTTC. Its translation is CASSPEQGTEQFF. Combining the CDR3 with reference TRBV18 and TRBJ2-1 gives the whole variable domain NAGVMQNPRHLVRRRGQEARLRCSPMKGHSHVYWYRQLPEEGLKFMVYLQKENIIDESGMPKERFSAEFPKEGPSILRIQQVVRGDSAAYFCASSPEQGTEQFFGPGTRLTVL.

The rearrangement uses TRBV18 and TRBJ1-2, with D perhaps matching TRBD1 (6 bases). Trimming removed 3 bases at V and 8 bases at J, with 13 bases between. This CDR3 has 13 residues. Germline CDR1 reads KGHSH; CDR2 reads LQKENI. CDR3: CASSPAGGEGYTF. The CDR3 DNA is TGTGCCAGCTCACCTGCGGGGGGCGAAGGCTACACCTTC.

This clone has just a few counts. This chain joins TRBV28 and TRBJ1-5, with 7 bases identical to TRBD1. CDR3 size: 14 residues. The V gene's germline CDR1 is MDHEN and CDR2 SYDVKM. Trimming cost V 6 bases and J 3 bases; bases outside gene matches: 5. The chain's CDR3 is CASRQTGINQPQHF. Here the CDR3 DNA reads TGTGCCAGCAGACAGACAGGGATCAATCAGCCCCAGCATTTT.

This chain uses TRBV21-1 with TRBJ2-1; the DNA was not compared with TRBD2, the D call given in the table. TRBV21-1 is termed a pseudogene. The CDR3 has 21 residues. DNA of the CDR3: TGTGCCAGCAGCAAAGGGGGCAAAAAGCGGGAGGGCCCTCAGTCCTACAATGAGCAGTTCTTC. Translating it yields CASSKGGKKREGPQSYNEQFF.

V is TRBV19 and J is TRBJ2-2; the match to TRBD2 covers 9 bases. CDR1 LNHDA and CDR2 SQIVND come from the germline V gene (reference sequence). With V trimmed by 4 bases and J by 1 base, 1 base remained unmatched. The CDR3 extends over 15 amino acids. CDR3 nucleotides: TGTGCCAGTAGTAAACTAGCGGGGAACACCGGGGAGCTGTTTTTT. Translated: CASSKLAGNTGELFF. The full variable domain, rest sourced from reference TRBV19 and TRBJ2-2, is DGGITQSPKYLFRKEGQNVTLSCEQNLNHDAMYWYRQDPGQGLRLIYYSQIVNDFQKGDIAEGYSVSREKKESFPLTVTSAQKNPTAFYLCASSKLAGNTGELFFGEGSRLTVL.

This clone was counted a single time. The junction departs from the called germline gene at one end, perhaps through a read error. The rearrangement joins TRBV6-1 to TRBJ2-1; TRBD1 aligns across 11 bases. The CDR3 contains 15 residues. The germline V gene encodes CDR1 MNHNS and CDR2 SASEGT. The CDR3, as DNA: TGTGCCAGCAGGGAAGGGACAGGGGGATACAATGAGCAGTTCTTC. Its translation: CASREGTGGYNEQFF.

The rearrangement links TRBV28 to TRBJ2-1; D may be TRBD2 (7 bases). The CDR3 has 18 amino acids. Between the trimmed V and J ends, which lost 7 bases and 4 bases, there was a span of 26 bases. CDR1 MDHEN and CDR2 SYDVKM come from the germline V gene. The DNA for the CDR3 is TGTGCCAGCACCCCGTTGGCGTCGGGGGCTAGCGGATACAATGAGCAGTTCTTC. This sequence encodes CASTPLASGASGYNEQFF. Complete variable domain (other parts from reference TRBV28 and TRBJ2-1): DVKVTQSSRYLVKRTGEKVFLECVQDMDHENMFWYRQDPGLGLRLIYFSYDVKMKEKGDIPEGYSVSREKKERFSLILESASTNQTSMYLCASTPLASGASGYNEQFFGPGTRLTVL.

V is TRBV7-2 and J is TRBJ2-1; possibly TRBD1 for D (7 bases). Germline V gene sequence: CDR1 SGHTA, CDR2 FQGNSA. This CDR3 comprises 15 residues. V was cut by 1 base and J by 2 bases, with 9 bases left in between. The CDR3 DNA reads TGTGCCAGCAGCTTAGGCAGGGGGGCCTACAATGAGCAGTTCTTC. Translated: CASSLGRGAYNEQFF.

This chain joins TRBV6-5 and TRBJ2-7; 8 nucleotides agree with TRBD1. J lost 1 base, V lost 6 bases, and 8 bases had no gene match. The germline V gene encodes CDR1 MNHEY and CDR2 SVGAGI. This CDR3 contains 15 residues. The CDR3 bases are TGTGCCAGCAGGAGGACCGGGACAGGTTCCTACGAGCAGTACTTC. Translating it yields CASRRTGTGSYEQYF.

The chain couples TRBV6-4 to TRBJ2-6, with D uncertain. The germline V gene encodes CDR1 MRHNA and CDR2 SNTAGT. Deletions cut 4 bases from V and 2 bases from J, with 6 bases between. The length of the CDR3 is 14 residues. The CDR3: CASSVETGANVLTF. CDR3 nucleotides: TGTGCCAGCAGTGTGGAGACTGGGGCCAACGTCCTGACTTTC.

The chain has TRBV30 and TRBJ1-5, with D perhaps TRBD1 (5 bases). The CDR3 sequence is 14 residues long. Between the trimmed V and J ends, which lost 4 bases and 0 bases, there was a span of 10 bases. Germline V gives CDR1 GTSNPN, CDR2 SVGIG (reference sequence). The CDR3 DNA reads as TGTGCCTGGAACCGGGACTTTAGCAATCAGCCCCAGCATTTT. It yields the protein CAWNRDFSNQPQHF.

As for this clone: Different DNA sequences within this sample yield the same CDR3. The genes are TRBV12-3 or TRBV12-4 and TRBJ2-1; D is unresolved. CDR3 size: 13 residues. The ends were cut back, 6 bases at V and 5 bases at J, with 11 bases in the middle. Written as DNA, the CDR3 is TGTGCCAGCAGCCTATCTAGGAACAATGAGCAGTTCTTC. This gives the protein CASSLSRNNEQFF.

The chain employs TRBV5-1 and TRBJ2-1, with D perhaps matching TRBD2 (5 bases). V lost 0 bases to trimming and J lost 6 bases, with 7 bases between them. CDR3 length: 13 residues. Germline V CDR1 and CDR2: SGHRS, YFSETQ. The CDR3 spells CASSLGGPNEQFF. The CDR3 DNA follows: TGCGCCAGCAGCTTGGGCGGGCCCAATGAGCAGTTCTTC.

V usage is TRBV7-9 and J usage is TRBJ2-7; TRBD1 aligns across 10 bases. V shed 4 bases, J shed 5 bases, and the junction held 5 bases outside the gene matches. CDR3 length: 14 amino acids. Germline CDR1 is SEHNR and CDR2 is FQNEAQ (reference sequence). CDR3 DNA sequence: TGTGCCAGCAGCTGGGACAGGGGAGTGGACGAGCAGTACTTC. Its protein is CASSWDRGVDEQYF.

This chain connects TRBV7-2 to TRBJ2-5; TRBD1 agrees at 7 bases. The CDR3 sequence is 15 residues long. CDR1 is SGHTA and CDR2 is FQGNSA in the germline V gene. V gave up 3 bases and J gave up 0 bases; unmatched junction bases: 4. DNA for the CDR3: TGTGCCAGCAGCTTCCCGACAGGGAACCAAGAGACCCAGTACTTC. It translates to CASSFPTGNQETQYF. Full variable domain (missing parts from reference TRBV7-2 and TRBJ2-5): GAGVSQSPSNKVTEKGKDVELRCDPISGHTALYWYRQSLGQGLEFLIYFQGNSAPDKSGLPSDRFSAERTGGSVSTLTIQRTQQEDSAVYLCASSFPTGNQETQYFGPGTRLLVL.

This clone was recorded once. The chain employs TRBV7-2 and TRBJ2-7; D possibly corresponds to TRBD1 (5 bases). The CDR3 is 16 residues long. V was clipped by 1 base and J by 6 bases, with 19 bases between them. CDR1 is SGHTA, CDR2 FQGNSA, per germline. The CDR3 spells CASSLGNQGFMVEQYF. The CDR3 DNA follows: TGTGCCAGCAGCTTAGGAAATCAGGGTTTTATGGTCGAGCAGTACTTC.

The rearrangement joins TRBV27 to TRBJ2-1, with a possible D match to TRBD2 (5 bases). The germline CDR1 and CDR2 sequences are MNHEY and SMNVEV (reference sequence). The CDR3 runs to 19 residues. V was cut by 5 bases and J by 2 bases, with 25 bases left in between. The CDR3 region is CASSPSLLGGGAAYNEQFF. CDR3 bases: TGTGCCAGCAGTCCCTCACTCCTCGGTGGAGGCGCCGCCTACAATGAGCAGTTCTTC.

The chain couples TRBV7-9 to TRBJ1-2, with 8 bases that match TRBD1. Trimming at V came to 3 bases and at J to 2 bases, leaving 5 bases not matched to a gene. This CDR3 has 15 amino acids. The germline V gene has CDR1 SEHNR and CDR2 FQNEAQ (reference sequence). The CDR3 DNA reads as TGTGCCAGCAGCTTGGGGGACAGGCGCAACTATGGCTACACCTTC. Protein: CASSLGDRRNYGYTF. The full variable domain, completed using reference TRBV7-9 and TRBJ1-2, is DTGVSQNPRHKITKRGQNVTFRCDPISEHNRLYWYRQTLGQGPEFLTYFQNEAQLEKSRLLSDRFSAERPKGSFSTLEIQRTEQGDSAMYLCASSLGDRRNYGYTFGSGTRLTVV.

This rearrangement joins TRBV5-1 to TRBJ2-2, with 8 bases matching TRBD1. V gave up 3 bases and J gave up 1 base; unmatched junction bases: 2. The CDR3 consists of 15 residues. Germline values: CDR1 SGHRS, CDR2 YFSETQ. CDR3: CASSWGTGNTGELFF. In DNA, the CDR3 is TGCGCCAGCAGCTGGGGGACAGGGAACACCGGGGAGCTGTTTTTT.